Detailed here is one T cell receptor (beta chain). Its cognate antigen is unknown. The data were taken from a study of T cell repertoires in cytomegalovirus infection. For the study at large: In the study, CMV epitopes included recently identified HLA-C-restricted and well-studied HLA-B-restricted ones.

This CDR3 has 16 residues. V lost 5 bases to trimming and J lost 3 bases; unmatched junction nucleotides: 6. The V gene's germline CDR1 is SGHAT and CDR2 FQNNGV. General study findings and limits: Dominating the ex vivo response were HLA-C-restricted CMV-specific TCR beta clonotypes.

TCRdb itself ran the reads through MiXCR, one entry per CDR3 protein. The sample shows 570,000 or so distinct CDR3 sequences, 40% of them seen only once. Sequencing used cultured PBMCs, obtained from culture after CMV antigen stimulation. The source of this sequence is a human donor in good health (CMV status not recorded). Some clones in this sample may be carry-over from other donors' samples. The rearrangement links TRBV11-2 to TRBJ2-7; TRBD2 matches 14 bases. CDR3 coding DNA: TGTGCCAGCAGCCTACAGGGACTAGCGGGAGACTACGAGCAGTACTTC. Protein: CASSLQGLAGDYEQYF.